What follows are 10 T cell receptor beta chains derived from one specimen sequenced in a study of shared clonotypes between healthy human individuals. Using immunoSEQ multiplex PCR, the repertoire was profiled, and TCRdb retains in-frame clones only, with some absent. The sample contains about 480,000 clones, nearly 80% of which appear only once. Material: PBMCs. The origin of the receptors is a woman in her forties in good health. Some clones in this sample may be carry-over from other donors' samples.

This chain connects TRBV9 to TRBJ2-3; D perhaps matches TRBD2 (5 bases). Between the trimmed V and J ends, which lost 0 bases and 2 bases, there was a span of 7 bases. CDR3 length equals 14 residues. Looked up from germline, CDR1 is SGDLS and CDR2 is YYNGEE. The CDR3 DNA reads TGTGCCAGCAGCGTAGGCGGGTACACAGATACGCAGTATTTT. Protein product: CASSVGGYTDTQYF.

V usage is TRBV19 and J usage is TRBJ1-5; a possible D gene is TRBD1 (6 bases). The length of the CDR3 is 14 residues. V was clipped by 8 bases and J by 3 bases, with 14 bases between them. Germline V gene sequence: CDR1 LNHDA, CDR2 SQIVND (reference sequence). The CDR3 DNA follows: TGTGCCAGTCGCGGTCGGGACACCAATCAGCCCCAGCATTTT. It translates to CASRGRDTNQPQHF.

This chain joins TRBV10-3 and TRBJ2-3; D may be TRBD1 (7 bases). The V end lost 4 bases, the J end lost 6 bases, and 14 bases lay between the germline ends. Germline assignment: CDR1 ENHRY and CDR2 SYGVKD. The CDR3 runs 14 residues. CDR3 in amino acids: CAISGGTAPDTQYF. CDR3 sequence (DNA): TGTGCCATCAGTGGCGGGACAGCCCCCGATACGCAGTATTTT.

The chain employs TRBV7-9 and TRBJ1-4; no clear D gene. The CDR3 is 14 amino acids. CDR1 is SEHNR, CDR2 FQNEAQ, per germline (reference sequence). V lost 5 bases to trimming and J lost 2 bases, with 9 bases between them. The CDR3: CASSPAGTNEKLFF. Written as DNA, the CDR3 is TGTGCCAGCAGCCCAGCCGGGACTAATGAAAAACTGTTTTTT. Using reference TRBV7-9 and TRBJ1-4 for the parts outside the CDR3, the full variable domain is DTGVSQNPRHKITKRGQNVTFRCDPISEHNRLYWYRQTLGQGPEFLTYFQNEAQLEKSRLLSDRFSAERPKGSFSTLEIQRTEQGDSAMYLCASSPAGTNEKLFFGSGTQLSVL.

J is TRBJ2-5 and V is TRBV5-1; the match to TRBD1 covers 7 bases. CDR1 SGHRS and CDR2 YFSETQ come from the germline V gene. With 0 bases clipped from V and 2 bases from J, the junction kept 4 bases outside the gene matches. The CDR3 extends over 15 amino acids. This CDR3 is CASSLEGTAQETQYF. CDR3 in DNA: TGCGCCAGCAGCTTGGAGGGGACAGCACAAGAGACCCAGTACTTC.

V usage is TRBV19 and J usage is TRBJ2-1; TRBD1 agrees at 8 bases. Germline CDR1 is LNHDA and CDR2 is SQIVND (reference sequence). The CDR3 sequence is 15 residues long. The V and J ends lost 6 bases and 2 bases, in that order; junction bases with no gene match: 6. The CDR3 bases are TGTGCCAGTAGCAAGGACAGGGCTGCCTACAATGAGCAGTTCTTC. Encoded protein: CASSKDRAAYNEQFF.

V gene TRBV12-2 combines with J gene TRBJ2-3; TRBD2, the table's D call, was not compared with the DNA. TRBV12-2 is a known pseudogene. The CDR3 spans 14 residues. In DNA, the CDR3 is TGTGCAAGTCGCTTAGCGCTTGCGGGAGATACGCAGTATTTT. Its protein is CASRLALAGDTQYF.

In DNA form, the CDR3 reads TGTGCCAGCAGTTCTGGCGGGACAGATTATGAAAAACTGTTTTTT. Protein: CASSSGGTDYEKLFF. V is TRBV28 and J is TRBJ1-4, with 7 positions matching TRBD1. Germline trimming cut 4 bases from V and 6 bases from J; bases unmatched to any gene: 8. Germline V lookup: CDR1 MDHEN, CDR2 SYDVKM. The CDR3 has 15 residues.

This clone showed up just once. At the DNA level, this CDR3 is encoded by other sequences in the same sample as well. The chain combines TRBV27 with TRBJ2-5; no clear D. Trimming took off 2 bases at V and 5 bases at J, with 3 bases between the two ends. The CDR3 contains 11 residues. Germline values: CDR1 MNHEY, CDR2 SMNVEV (reference sequence). DNA of the CDR3: TGTGCCAGCAGTTTAAGTGAGACCCAGTACTTC. Translation gives CASSLSETQYF.

The chain is built from TRBV6-6 and TRBJ1-4; a possible D gene is TRBD1 (6 bases). CDR1 is MNHNY, CDR2 SVGAGI, per germline (reference sequence). The CDR3 contains 16 residues. V lost 2 bases to trimming and J lost 2 bases, with 12 bases between them. The CDR3 reads CASSYPGGPTNEKLFF. CDR3 nucleotide sequence: TGTGCCAGCAGTTACCCCGGGGGGCCTACTAATGAAAAACTGTTTTTT.